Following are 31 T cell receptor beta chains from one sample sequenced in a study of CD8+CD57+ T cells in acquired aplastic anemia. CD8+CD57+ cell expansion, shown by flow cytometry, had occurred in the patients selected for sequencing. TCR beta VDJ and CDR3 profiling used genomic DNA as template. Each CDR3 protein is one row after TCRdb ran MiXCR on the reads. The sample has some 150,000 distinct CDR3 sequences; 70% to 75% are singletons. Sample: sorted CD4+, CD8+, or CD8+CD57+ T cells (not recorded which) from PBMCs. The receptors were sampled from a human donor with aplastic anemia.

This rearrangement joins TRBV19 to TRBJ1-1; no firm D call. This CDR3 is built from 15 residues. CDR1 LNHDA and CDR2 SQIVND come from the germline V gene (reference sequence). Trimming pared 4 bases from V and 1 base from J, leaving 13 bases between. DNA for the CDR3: TGTGCCAGTAGTACGAGACGGATCACGAACACTGAAGCTTTCTTT. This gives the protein CASSTRRITNTEAFF.

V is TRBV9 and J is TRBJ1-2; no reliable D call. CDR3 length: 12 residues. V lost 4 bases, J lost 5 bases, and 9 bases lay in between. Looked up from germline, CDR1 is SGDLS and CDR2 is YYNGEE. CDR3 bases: TGTGCCAGCAGCCTGACCCAGTATGGCTACACCTTC. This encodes CASSLTQYGYTF.

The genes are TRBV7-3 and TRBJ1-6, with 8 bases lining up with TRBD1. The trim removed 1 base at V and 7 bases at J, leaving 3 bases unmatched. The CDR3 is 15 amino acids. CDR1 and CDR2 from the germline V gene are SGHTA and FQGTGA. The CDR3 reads CASSLSTGGNSPLHF. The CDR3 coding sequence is TGTGCCAGCAGCTTAAGTACAGGGGGGAATTCACCCCTCCACTTT.

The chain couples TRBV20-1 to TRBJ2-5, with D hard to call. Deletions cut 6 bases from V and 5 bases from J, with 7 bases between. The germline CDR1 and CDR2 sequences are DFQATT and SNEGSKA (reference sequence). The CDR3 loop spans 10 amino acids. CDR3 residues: CSAHYETQYF. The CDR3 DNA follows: TGCAGTGCCCATTACGAGACCCAGTACTTC.

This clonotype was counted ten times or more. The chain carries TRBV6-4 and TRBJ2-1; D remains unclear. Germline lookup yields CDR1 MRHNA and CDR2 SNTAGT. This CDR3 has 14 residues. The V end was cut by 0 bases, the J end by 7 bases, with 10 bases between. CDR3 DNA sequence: TGTGCCAGCAGTGACTCGTCGGAGAATAATGAGCAGTTCTTC. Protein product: CASSDSSENNEQFF.

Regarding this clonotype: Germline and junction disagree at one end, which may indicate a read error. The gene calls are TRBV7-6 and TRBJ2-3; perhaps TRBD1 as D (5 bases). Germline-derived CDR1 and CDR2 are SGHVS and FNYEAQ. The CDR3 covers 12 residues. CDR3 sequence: CASSLRGNAQCF. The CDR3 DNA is TGTGCCAGCAGCTTAAGGGGAAATGCGCAGTGTTTT.

The CDR3 DNA reads as TGTGCCAGCAGTCCATCTAGCGGAGAAGAGGATACGCAGTATTTT. Translated: CASSPSSGEEDTQYF. This chain connects TRBV12-3 or TRBV12-4 to TRBJ2-3; 7 nucleotides match TRBD2. V shed 5 bases, J shed 6 bases, and the junction held 11 bases outside the gene matches. This CDR3 is 15 amino acids long.

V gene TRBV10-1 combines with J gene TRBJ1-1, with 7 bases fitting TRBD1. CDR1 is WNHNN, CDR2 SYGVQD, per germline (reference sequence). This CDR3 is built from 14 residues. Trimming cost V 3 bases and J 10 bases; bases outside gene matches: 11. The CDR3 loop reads CASSEGTVPLGAFF. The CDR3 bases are TGCGCCAGCAGTGAAGGGACAGTCCCGTTAGGAGCTTTCTTT.

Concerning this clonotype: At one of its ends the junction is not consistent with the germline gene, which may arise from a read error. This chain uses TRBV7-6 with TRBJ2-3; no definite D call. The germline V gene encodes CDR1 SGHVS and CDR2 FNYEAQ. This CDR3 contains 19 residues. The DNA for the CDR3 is TGCGCCAGCAGCCAAGAAGTTCCCAGTGGCCCAAGAAGCACAGATACGCAGTATTTT. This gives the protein CASSQEVPSGPRSTDTQYF.

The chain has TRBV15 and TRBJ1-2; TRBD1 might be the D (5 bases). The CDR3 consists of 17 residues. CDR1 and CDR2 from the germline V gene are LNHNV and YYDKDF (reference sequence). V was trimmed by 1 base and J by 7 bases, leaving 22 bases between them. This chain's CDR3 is CATSRALTPTTGAGYTF. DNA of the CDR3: TGTGCCACCAGCAGAGCTCTAACCCCGACAACAGGTGCTGGCTACACCTTC.

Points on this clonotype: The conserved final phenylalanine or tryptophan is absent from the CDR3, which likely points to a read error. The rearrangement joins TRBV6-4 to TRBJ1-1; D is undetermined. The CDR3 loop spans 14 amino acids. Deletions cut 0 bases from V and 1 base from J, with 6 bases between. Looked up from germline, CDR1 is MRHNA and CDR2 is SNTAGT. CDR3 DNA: TGTGCCAGCAGTGACTCGGCGACGAACACTGAAGCTTTCCTT. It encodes CASSDSATNTEAFL.

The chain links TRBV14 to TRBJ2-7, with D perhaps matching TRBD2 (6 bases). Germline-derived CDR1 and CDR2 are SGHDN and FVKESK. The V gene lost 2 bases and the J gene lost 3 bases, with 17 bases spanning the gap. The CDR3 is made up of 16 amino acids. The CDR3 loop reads CASSQKTAGYGYEQYF. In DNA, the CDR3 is TGTGCCAGCAGCCAAAAAACAGCGGGCTACGGCTACGAGCAGTACTTC.

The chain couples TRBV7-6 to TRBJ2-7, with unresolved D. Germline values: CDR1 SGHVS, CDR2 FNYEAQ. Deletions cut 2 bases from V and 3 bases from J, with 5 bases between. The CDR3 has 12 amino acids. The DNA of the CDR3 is TGTGCCAGCAGCTTAATAGGCTACGAGCAGTACTTC. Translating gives CASSLIGYEQYF.

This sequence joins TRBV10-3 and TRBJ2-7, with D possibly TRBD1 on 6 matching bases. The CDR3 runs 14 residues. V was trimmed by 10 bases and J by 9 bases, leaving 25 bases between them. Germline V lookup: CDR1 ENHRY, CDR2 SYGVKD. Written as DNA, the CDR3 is TGTGCCAGCAGCCCCGAGGCTGGGGGCTCGGGGCAGTACTTC. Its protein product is CASSPEAGGSGQYF.

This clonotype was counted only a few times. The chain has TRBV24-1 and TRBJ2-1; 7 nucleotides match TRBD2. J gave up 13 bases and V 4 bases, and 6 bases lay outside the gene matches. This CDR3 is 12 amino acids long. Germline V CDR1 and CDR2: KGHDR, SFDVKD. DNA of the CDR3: TGTGCCACCAGTGAAGCCGGGACTACCCAGTTCTTC. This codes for CATSEAGTTQFF.

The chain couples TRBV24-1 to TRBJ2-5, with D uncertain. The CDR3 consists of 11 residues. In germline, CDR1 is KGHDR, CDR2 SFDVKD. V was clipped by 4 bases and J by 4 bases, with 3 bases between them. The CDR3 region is CATSEGETQYF. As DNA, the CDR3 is TGTGCCACCAGTGAGGGAGAGACCCAGTACTTC.

CDR3 DNA sequence: TGTGCCACCAGAGGGACAGCGAACACCGGGGAGCTGTTTTTT. Its protein is CATRGTANTGELFF. The chain has TRBV24-1 and TRBJ2-2, with 7 bases aligning to TRBD1. The V gene end was trimmed by 7 bases and the J gene end by 0 bases; junction bases not matched to a gene: 1. The germline V gene encodes CDR1 KGHDR and CDR2 SFDVKD. CDR3 size: 14 residues.

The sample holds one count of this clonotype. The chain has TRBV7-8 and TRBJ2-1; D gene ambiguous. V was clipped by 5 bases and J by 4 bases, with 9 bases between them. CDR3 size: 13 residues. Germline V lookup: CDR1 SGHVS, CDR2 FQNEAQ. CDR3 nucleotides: TGTGCCAGCAGCCGTACTCAGTACAATGAGCAGTTCTTC. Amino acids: CASSRTQYNEQFF. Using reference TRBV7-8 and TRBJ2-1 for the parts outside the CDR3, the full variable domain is GAGVSQSPRYKVAKRGQDVALRCDPISGHVSLFWYQQALGQGPEFLTYFQNEAQLDKSGLPSDRFFAERPEGSVSTLKIQRTQQEDSAVYLCASSRTQYNEQFFGPGTRLTVL.

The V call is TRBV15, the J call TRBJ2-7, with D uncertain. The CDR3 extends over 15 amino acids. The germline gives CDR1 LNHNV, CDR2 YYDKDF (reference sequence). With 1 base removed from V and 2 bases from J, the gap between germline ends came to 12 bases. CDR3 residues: CATSRGRAETYEQYF. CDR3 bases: TGTGCCACCAGCAGAGGTAGGGCTGAGACCTACGAGCAGTACTTC. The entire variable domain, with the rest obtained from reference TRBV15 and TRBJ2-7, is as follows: DAMVIQNPRYQVTQFGKPVTLSCSQTLNHNVMYWYQQKSSQAPKLLFHYYDKDFNNEADTPDNFQSRRPNTSFCFLDIRSPGLGDTAMYLCATSRGRAETYEQYFGPGTRLTVT.

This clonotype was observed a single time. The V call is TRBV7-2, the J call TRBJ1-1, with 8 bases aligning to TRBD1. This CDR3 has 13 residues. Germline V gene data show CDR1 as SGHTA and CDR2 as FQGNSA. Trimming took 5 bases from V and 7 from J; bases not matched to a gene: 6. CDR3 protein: CASSPGQGDEAFF. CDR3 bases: TGTGCCAGCAGCCCTGGACAGGGAGATGAAGCTTTCTTT.

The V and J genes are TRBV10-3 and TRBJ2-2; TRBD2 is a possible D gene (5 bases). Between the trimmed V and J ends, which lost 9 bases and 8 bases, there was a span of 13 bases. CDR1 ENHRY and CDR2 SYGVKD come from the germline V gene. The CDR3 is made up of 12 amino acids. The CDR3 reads CAMAGDAGELFF. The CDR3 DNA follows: TGTGCCATGGCGGGCGACGCGGGGGAGCTGTTTTTT.

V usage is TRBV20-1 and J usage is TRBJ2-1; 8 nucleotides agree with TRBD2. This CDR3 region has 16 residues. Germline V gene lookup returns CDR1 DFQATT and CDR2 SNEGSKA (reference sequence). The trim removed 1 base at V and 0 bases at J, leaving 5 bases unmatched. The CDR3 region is CSARVRSGASYNEQFF. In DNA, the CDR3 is TGCAGTGCTAGAGTCCGTAGCGGGGCCTCCTACAATGAGCAGTTCTTC.

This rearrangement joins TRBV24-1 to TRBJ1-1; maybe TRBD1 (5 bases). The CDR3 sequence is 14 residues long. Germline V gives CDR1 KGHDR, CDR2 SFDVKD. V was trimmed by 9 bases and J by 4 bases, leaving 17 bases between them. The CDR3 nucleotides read TGTGCCACCCTCTTTAACCGGGACGTCACTGAAGCTTTCTTT. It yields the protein CATLFNRDVTEAFF.

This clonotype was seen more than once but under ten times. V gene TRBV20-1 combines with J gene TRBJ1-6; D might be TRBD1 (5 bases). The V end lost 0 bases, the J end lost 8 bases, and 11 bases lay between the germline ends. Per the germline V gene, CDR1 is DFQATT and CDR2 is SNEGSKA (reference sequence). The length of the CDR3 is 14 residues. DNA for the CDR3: TGCAGTGCTAGAGAGGGCAGGGTGGATTCACCCCTCCACTTT. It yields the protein CSAREGRVDSPLHF.

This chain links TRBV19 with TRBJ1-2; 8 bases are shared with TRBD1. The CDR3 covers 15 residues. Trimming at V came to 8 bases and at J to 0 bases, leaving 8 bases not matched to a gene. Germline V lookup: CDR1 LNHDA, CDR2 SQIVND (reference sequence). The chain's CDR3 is CASLPTQGANYGYTF. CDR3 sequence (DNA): TGTGCCAGTCTCCCTACACAGGGGGCTAACTATGGCTACACCTTC.

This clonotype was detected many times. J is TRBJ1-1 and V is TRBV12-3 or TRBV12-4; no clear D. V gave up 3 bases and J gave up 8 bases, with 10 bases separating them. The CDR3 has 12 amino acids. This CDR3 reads CASSFEGYEAFF. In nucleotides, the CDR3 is TGTGCCAGCAGTTTTGAGGGCTACGAAGCTTTCTTT.

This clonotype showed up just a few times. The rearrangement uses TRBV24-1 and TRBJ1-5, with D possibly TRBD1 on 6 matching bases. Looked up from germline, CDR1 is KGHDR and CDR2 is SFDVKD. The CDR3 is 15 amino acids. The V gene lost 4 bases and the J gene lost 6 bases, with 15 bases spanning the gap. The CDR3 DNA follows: TGTGCCACCAGTGAAGGACAGAGCGGGGCTCAGCCCCAGCATTTT. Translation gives CATSEGQSGAQPQHF.

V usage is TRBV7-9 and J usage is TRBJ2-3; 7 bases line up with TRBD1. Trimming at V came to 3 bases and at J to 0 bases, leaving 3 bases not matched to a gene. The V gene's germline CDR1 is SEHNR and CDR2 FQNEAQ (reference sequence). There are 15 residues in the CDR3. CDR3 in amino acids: CASSLTGKSTDTQYF. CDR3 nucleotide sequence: TGTGCCAGCAGCTTGACAGGGAAAAGCACAGATACGCAGTATTTT.

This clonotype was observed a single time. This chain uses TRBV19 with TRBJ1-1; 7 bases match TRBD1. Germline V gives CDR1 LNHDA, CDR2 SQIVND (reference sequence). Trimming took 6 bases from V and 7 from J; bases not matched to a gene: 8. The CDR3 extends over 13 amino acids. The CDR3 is CASRGGTAVEAFF. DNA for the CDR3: TGTGCCAGTAGGGGAGGGACAGCCGTTGAAGCTTTCTTT.

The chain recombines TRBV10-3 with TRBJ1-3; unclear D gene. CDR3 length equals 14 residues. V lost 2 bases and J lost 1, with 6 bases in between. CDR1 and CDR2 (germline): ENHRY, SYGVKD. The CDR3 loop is CAISETESGNTIYF. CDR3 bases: TGTGCCATCAGTGAGACAGAGTCTGGAAACACCATATATTTT.

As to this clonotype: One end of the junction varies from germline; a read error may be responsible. DNA for the CDR3: TGCAGTGCTAGGGGAGGCAGGGACTTC. This sequence encodes CSARGGRDF. The chain employs TRBV20-1 and TRBJ2-5; tentative D call: TRBD2 (6 bases). CDR3 length: 9 residues. CDR1 and CDR2 (germline): DFQATT, SNEGSKA (reference sequence).